This T cell receptor beta chain was sequenced in a study of OX40 agonist ivuxolimab in advanced cancers. Study at large: Ivuxolimab is an agonistic anti-OX40 (CD134) antibody, and patients were treated with it.

TCRdb's table, derived via immunoSEQ multiplex PCR, lists solely in-frame clones and lacks some. The data show approximately 24,000 clones, roughly 85% seen once. Germline V lookup: CDR1 SNHLY, CDR2 FYNNEI. V was clipped by 2 bases and J by 4 bases, with 11 bases between them. The CDR3 extends over 14 amino acids. The study, taken as a whole, reports: By week 6 at 0.1 to 3.0 mg/kg, blood CD4+ and CD8+ T cells had expanded clonally.

Points on this clone: What it binds is unknown.

The specimen was CD4+ or CD8+ T cells sorted from blood, collected in a trial of the OX40 agonist ivuxolimab. The origin of this receptor is an adult with an advanced solid tumor such as melanoma, head and neck, liver or kidney cancer. The chain employs TRBV2 and TRBJ1-2; a weak D match, TRBD1 (6 bases). This CDR3 reads CASSERGAVYGYTF. CDR3 DNA: TGTGCCAGCAGTGAACGGGGGGCTGTCTATGGCTACACCTTC.